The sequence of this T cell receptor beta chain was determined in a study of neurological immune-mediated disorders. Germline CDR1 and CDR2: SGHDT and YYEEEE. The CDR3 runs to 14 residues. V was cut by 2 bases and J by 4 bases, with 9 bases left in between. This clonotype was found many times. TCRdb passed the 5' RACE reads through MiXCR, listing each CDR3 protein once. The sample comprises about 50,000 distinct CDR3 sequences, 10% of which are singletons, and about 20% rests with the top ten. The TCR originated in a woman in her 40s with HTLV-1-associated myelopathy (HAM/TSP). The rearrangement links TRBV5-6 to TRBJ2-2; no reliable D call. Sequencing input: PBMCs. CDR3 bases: TGTGCCAGCAGCTTTACGGACCTCACCGGGGAGCTGTTTTTT. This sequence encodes CASSFTDLTGELFF. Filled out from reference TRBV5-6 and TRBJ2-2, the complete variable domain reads DAGVTQSPTHLIKTRGQQVTLRCSPKSGHDTVSWYQQALGQGPQFIFQYYEEEERQRGNFPDRFSGHQFPNYSSELNVNALLLGDSALYLCASSFTDLTGELFFGEGSRLTVL.